The entry below describes one T cell receptor (beta chain). The antigen is not known. Naive CD45RA+ and memory CD45RA-negative subsets were split from CD4+ cells. The data were produced by immunoSEQ multiplex PCR, yet TCRdb's version contains in-frame clones alone and is incomplete. The sample contains over a million clones, roughly 97% of which appear only once. These data belong to a study of shared clonotypes between healthy human individuals. Turning to the study itself: Every donor yielded three CD4 naive, three CD4 memory, two CD8 naive and one CD8 memory plate.

The germline gives CDR1 MRHNA, CDR2 SNTAGT. There are 14 residues in the CDR3. The J segment lost 11 bases and the V segment lost 5 bases, leaving 13 bases of the junction unmatched. Overall study results and limits: Against clonotypes common to all four donors, non-shared ones had lower generation probabilities. Only blood was sampled, and tissue TCR repertoires likely differ from blood ones.

Sequenced material: naive CD4+ T cells sorted from blood. Subset specified: CD45RA+ positively selected. The chain combines TRBV6-4 with TRBJ2-3; 7 nucleotides line up with TRBD2. This receptor was taken from a man aged 25 to 40 in good health. The CDR3 nucleotides read TGTGCCAGCAGTTCCGCATCTAGCGGTGGGGGGCAGTATTTT. Translation: CASSSASSGGGQYF.